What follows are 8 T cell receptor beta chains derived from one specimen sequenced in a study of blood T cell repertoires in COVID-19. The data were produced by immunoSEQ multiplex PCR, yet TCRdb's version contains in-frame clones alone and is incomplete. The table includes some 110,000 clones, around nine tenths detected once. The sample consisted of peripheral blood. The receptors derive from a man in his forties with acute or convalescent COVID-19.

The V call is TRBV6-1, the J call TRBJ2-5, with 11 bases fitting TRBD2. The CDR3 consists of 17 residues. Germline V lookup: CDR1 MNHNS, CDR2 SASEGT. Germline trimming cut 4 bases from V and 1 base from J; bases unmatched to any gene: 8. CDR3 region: CASSGRGLAGLQETQYF. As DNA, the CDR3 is TGTGCCAGCAGTGGACGCGGACTAGCGGGTCTCCAAGAGACCCAGTACTTC.

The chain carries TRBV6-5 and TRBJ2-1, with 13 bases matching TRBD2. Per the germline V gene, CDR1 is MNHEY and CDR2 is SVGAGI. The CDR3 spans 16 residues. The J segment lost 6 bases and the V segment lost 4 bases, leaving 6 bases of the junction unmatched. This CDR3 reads CASSSGLAGDRNEQFF. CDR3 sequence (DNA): TGTGCCAGCAGTTCCGGACTAGCGGGAGACCGCAATGAGCAGTTCTTC.

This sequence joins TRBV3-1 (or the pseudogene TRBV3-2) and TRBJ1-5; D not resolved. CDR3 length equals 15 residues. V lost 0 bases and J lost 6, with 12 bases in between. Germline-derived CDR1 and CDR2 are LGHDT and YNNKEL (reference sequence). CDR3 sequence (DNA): TGTGCCAGCAGCCAAGATCCCGGGATCGGTCAGCCCCAGCATTTT. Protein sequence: CASSQDPGIGQPQHF.

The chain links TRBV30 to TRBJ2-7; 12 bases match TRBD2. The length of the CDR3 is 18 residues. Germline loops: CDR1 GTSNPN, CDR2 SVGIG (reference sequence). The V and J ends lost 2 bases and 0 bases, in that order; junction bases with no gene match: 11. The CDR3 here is CAWSRTSGDLHSSYEQYF. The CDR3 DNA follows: TGTGCCTGGAGTCGGACTAGCGGGGACTTGCACAGCTCCTACGAGCAGTACTTC.

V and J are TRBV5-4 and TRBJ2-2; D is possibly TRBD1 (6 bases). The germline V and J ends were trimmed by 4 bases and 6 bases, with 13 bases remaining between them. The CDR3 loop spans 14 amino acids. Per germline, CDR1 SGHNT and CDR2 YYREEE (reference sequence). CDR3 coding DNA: TGTGCCAGCAGCCTGGAACAGGGAGCCGGGGAGCTGTTTTTT. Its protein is CASSLEQGAGELFF.

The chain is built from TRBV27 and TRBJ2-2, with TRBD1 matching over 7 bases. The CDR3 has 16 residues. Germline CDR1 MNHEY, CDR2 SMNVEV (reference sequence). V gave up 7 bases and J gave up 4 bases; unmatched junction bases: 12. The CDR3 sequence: CASNTYRGQVTGELFF. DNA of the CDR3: TGTGCCAGCAATACCTACAGGGGCCAAGTCACCGGGGAGCTGTTTTTT.

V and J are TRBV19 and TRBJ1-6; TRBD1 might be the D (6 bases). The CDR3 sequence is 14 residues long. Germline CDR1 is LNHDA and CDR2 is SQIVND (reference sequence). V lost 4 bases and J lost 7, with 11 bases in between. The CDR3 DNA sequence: TGTGCCAGTAGTACCGGACAGATGAATTCACCCCTCCACTTT. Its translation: CASSTGQMNSPLHF. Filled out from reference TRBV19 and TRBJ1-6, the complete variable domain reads DGGITQSPKYLFRKEGQNVTLSCEQNLNHDAMYWYRQDPGQGLRLIYYSQIVNDFQKGDIAEGYSVSREKKESFPLTVTSAQKNPTAFYLCASSTGQMNSPLHFGNGTRLTVT.

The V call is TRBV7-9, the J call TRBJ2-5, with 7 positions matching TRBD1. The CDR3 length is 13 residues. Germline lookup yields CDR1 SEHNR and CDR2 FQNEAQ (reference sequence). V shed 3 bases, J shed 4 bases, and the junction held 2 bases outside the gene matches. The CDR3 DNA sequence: TGTGCCAGCAGCTTCACAGGGGTAGAGACCCAGTACTTC. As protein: CASSFTGVETQYF.